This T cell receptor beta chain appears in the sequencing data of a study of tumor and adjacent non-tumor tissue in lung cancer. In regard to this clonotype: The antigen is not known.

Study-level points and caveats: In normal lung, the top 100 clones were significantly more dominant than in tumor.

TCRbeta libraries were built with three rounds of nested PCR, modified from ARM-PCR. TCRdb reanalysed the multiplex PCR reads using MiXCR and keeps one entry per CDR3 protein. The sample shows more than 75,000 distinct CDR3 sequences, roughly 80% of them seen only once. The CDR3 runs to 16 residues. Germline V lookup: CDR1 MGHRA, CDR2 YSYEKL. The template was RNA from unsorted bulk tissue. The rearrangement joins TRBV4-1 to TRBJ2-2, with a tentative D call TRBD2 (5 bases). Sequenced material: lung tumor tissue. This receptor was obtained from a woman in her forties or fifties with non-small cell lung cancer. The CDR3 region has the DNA TGCACCAATAGCCAAGTTACTAGATTTCGCACCGGGGAGCTGTTTTTT. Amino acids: CTNSQVTRFRTGELFF.